What follows are 7 T cell receptor beta chains derived from one specimen sequenced in a study of PD-1 blockade in classical Hodgkin lymphoma. TCRdb's copy holds only in-frame clones and misses some; the assay was immunoSEQ multiplex PCR. Of roughly 30,000 clones listed, roughly 80% are singletons. Time point denoted: cycle 4 day 1 (C4D1), after more than five weeks of nivolumab. Autologous stem cell transplantation was followed by relapse in every patient, and brentuximab vedotin exposure varied. CD4+ T cells were purified from thawed PBMCs by magnetic negative selection. The sample consisted of CD4+ T cells from blood, taken before the fourth cycle of nivolumab. Receptors originate from a human donor with classical Hodgkin lymphoma.

The V gene is TRBV6-5, the J gene TRBJ2-3; 7 positions agree with TRBD1. With V trimmed by 6 bases and J by 5 bases, 2 bases remained unmatched. The CDR3 spans 12 residues. The germline V gene has CDR1 MNHEY and CDR2 SVGAGI. CDR3 DNA sequence: TGTGCCAGCAGAAGACAGGGAGATACGCAGTATTTT. Its translation is CASRRQGDTQYF.

V and J are TRBV15 and TRBJ2-1, with D maybe TRBD2 (5 bases). The V gene lost 2 bases and the J gene lost 8 bases, with 13 bases spanning the gap. Germline assignment: CDR1 LNHNV and CDR2 YYDKDF (reference sequence). This CDR3 region has 14 residues. The CDR3 DNA sequence: TGTGCCACCAGCAGACTCCTGGGAGAGGATGAGCAGTTCTTC. It codes for CATSRLLGEDEQFF.

The V and J genes are TRBV5-1 and TRBJ1-4, with a weak D call TRBD1 (6 bases). V lost 4 bases, J lost 7 bases, and 20 bases lay in between. CDR3 size: 16 residues. The germline gives CDR1 SGHRS, CDR2 YFSETQ. CDR3 amino acids: CASSRGGDTEVEKLFF. The CDR3 DNA follows: TGCGCCAGCAGCCGTGGGGGGGACACGGAGGTTGAAAAACTGTTTTTT.

The chain joins TRBV11-2 to TRBJ2-7; D remains unclear. There are 14 residues in the CDR3. Per germline, CDR1 SGHAT and CDR2 FQNNGV. Trimming shortened V by 5 bases and J by 0 bases, and 11 bases separated the two germline ends. CDR3 in DNA: TGTGCCAGCAGCCCACGGTCAAGCTCCTACGAGCAGTACTTC. It codes for CASSPRSSSYEQYF.

The V call is TRBV4-2, the J call TRBJ2-1; no clear D gene. CDR3 size: 15 residues. Trimming stripped 3 bases from V and 0 bases from J, with 9 bases between. Per germline, CDR1 LGHNA and CDR2 YNFKEQ. CDR3 amino acids: CASSQGNPSYNEQFF. The CDR3 DNA is TGTGCCAGCAGCCAGGGTAATCCCTCCTACAATGAGCAGTTCTTC.

V gene TRBV7-2 combines with J gene TRBJ2-7; the match to TRBD2 covers 8 bases. This CDR3 region has 14 residues. Looked up from germline, CDR1 is SGHTA and CDR2 is FQGNSA. The junction had 8 bases not matched to a gene; V was cut back by 5 bases and J by 5 bases. The CDR3 nucleotides read TGTGCCAGCAGCCTCGCGTCGGGGGGGCACGAGCAGTACTTC. Translating gives CASSLASGGHEQYF. Drawing the rest from reference TRBV7-2 and TRBJ2-7, the complete variable domain is GAGVSQSPSNKVTEKGKDVELRCDPISGHTALYWYRQSLGQGLEFLIYFQGNSAPDKSGLPSDRFSAERTGGSVSTLTIQRTQQEDSAVYLCASSLASGGHEQYFGPGTRLTVT.

The chain is built from TRBV6-5 and TRBJ2-7, with 9 bases aligning to TRBD1. Germline loops: CDR1 MNHEY, CDR2 SVGAGI. This CDR3 is built from 13 residues. The V segment lost 8 bases and the J segment 2 bases; nucleotides outside the gene matches: 4. CDR3 region: CASRDRVAYEQYF. The CDR3 bases are TGTGCCAGCCGGGACAGGGTTGCCTACGAGCAGTACTTC.